This T cell receptor (beta chain) emerged from a study of blood T cell repertoires in COVID-19. Study overall: Donors in the United States, Italy and Spain gave samples during acute or convalescent COVID-19. From T cells, B-cell-depleted T cells, or PBMCs came the material, which was cDNA or gDNA.

Sequenced by immunoSEQ multiplex PCR; TCRdb stores in-frame clones only, minus some. Of roughly 400,000 clones listed, about 87% are singletons. The CDR3 is made up of 14 amino acids. V was clipped by 5 bases and J by 0 bases, with 11 bases between them. The germline gives CDR1 SGHTA, CDR2 FQGTGA. This clone was seen just once. The chain couples TRBV7-3 to TRBJ2-7; D perhaps matches TRBD1 (7 bases). The TCR originated in a woman aged 55-69 years with COVID-19, enrolled during active disease. The sample comprised peripheral blood. CDR3 sequence reads: CASSRQGGSYEQYF. DNA of the CDR3: TGTGCCAGCAGCCGACAGGGAGGCTCCTACGAGCAGTACTTC.